This entry lists 16 T cell receptor beta chains sequenced from one sample in a study of cytomegalovirus exposure and HLA in healthy donors. The PCR had 60 Vbeta and 13 Jbeta primers. Produced via immunoSEQ multiplex PCR; TCRdb's table is partial and in-frame only. The sample shows tens of thousands of clones, 60% to 80% of them seen only once. Sequenced: PBMCs. These receptors came from a woman under 40 in good health and CMV-seronegative.

The chain carries TRBV7-9 and TRBJ2-7, with D maybe TRBD1 (5 bases). V shed 5 bases and J shed 3 bases, with 14 bases lying between them. Germline V CDR1 and CDR2: SEHNR, FQNEAQ (reference sequence). The CDR3 spans 14 residues. CDR3 amino acids: CASSLRQYGYEQYF. CDR3 in DNA: TGTGCCAGCAGCCTCCGACAGTACGGCTACGAGCAGTACTTC. Looking up the rest from reference TRBV7-9 and TRBJ2-7 gives the full variable domain: DTGVSQNPRHKITKRGQNVTFRCDPISEHNRLYWYRQTLGQGPEFLTYFQNEAQLEKSRLLSDRFSAERPKGSFSTLEIQRTEQGDSAMYLCASSLRQYGYEQYFGPGTRLTVT.

This clone was seen once. The gene calls are TRBV5-1 and TRBJ1-4; D call uncertain. From germline, CDR1 is SGHRS and CDR2 YFSETQ. The CDR3 has 14 amino acids. Trimming pared 0 bases from V and 3 bases from J, leaving 6 bases between. The CDR3 bases are TGCGCCAGCAGCTTGGGTCTTTCTAATGAAAAACTGTTTTTT. This encodes CASSLGLSNEKLFF.

The chain combines TRBV28 with TRBJ2-6, with 11 positions matching TRBD2. The CDR3 is made up of 17 amino acids. J was trimmed by 0 bases and V by 6 bases; bases with no gene match: 4. In germline, CDR1 is MDHEN, CDR2 SYDVKM. The CDR3 region is CASSTGTSGSGANVLTF. Here the CDR3 DNA reads TGTGCCAGCAGCACCGGGACTAGCGGCTCTGGGGCCAACGTCCTGACTTTC.

V usage is TRBV2 and J usage is TRBJ2-7, with 8 positions matching TRBD1. J gave up 6 bases and V 1 base, and 8 bases lay outside the gene matches. Per the germline V gene, CDR1 is SNHLY and CDR2 is FYNNEI. The CDR3 covers 15 residues. This chain's CDR3 is CASSEVETGAAEQYF. The CDR3 nucleotides read TGTGCCAGCAGTGAAGTAGAGACAGGGGCTGCCGAGCAGTACTTC.

The chain has TRBV27 and TRBJ1-2; no reliable D call. Trimming removed 6 bases at V and 5 bases at J, with 7 bases between. There are 11 residues in the CDR3. Germline assignment: CDR1 MNHEY and CDR2 SMNVEV (reference sequence). The CDR3 coding sequence is TGTGCCAGCAGACGGGGATATGGCTACACCTTC. Amino acid sequence: CASRRGYGYTF.

V is TRBV7-9 and J is TRBJ1-1; D may be TRBD1 (5 bases). CDR3 length: 12 residues. The V gene's germline CDR1 is SEHNR and CDR2 FQNEAQ (reference sequence). V dropped 7 bases and J dropped 1 base, with 7 bases sitting between them. The CDR3 loop is CASNDRNTEAFF. CDR3 bases: TGTGCCAGCAACGACAGGAACACTGAAGCTTTCTTT.

The genes are TRBV5-1 and TRBJ2-2; tentatively, D is TRBD1 (5 bases). This CDR3 has 16 amino acids. Germline CDR1 reads SGHRS; CDR2 reads YFSETQ. Trimming took off 1 base at V and 1 base at J, with 11 bases between the two ends. The DNA for the CDR3 is TGCGCCAGCAGCTTGTTGGTGACAGTGAACACCGGGGAGCTGTTTTTT. This gives the protein CASSLLVTVNTGELFF.

The J gene is TRBJ2-3, the V gene TRBV28; 13 bases are a match to TRBD2. CDR3 size: 18 residues. After removal of 5 bases from V and 2 bases from J, the junction contained 10 bases not matched to a gene. Germline-derived CDR1 and CDR2 are MDHEN and SYDVKM. The CDR3 bases are TGTGCCAGCAGTCGGATTCCGGGACTAGCGGGATACACAGATACGCAGTATTTT. Its translation is CASSRIPGLAGYTDTQYF.

Remarks on this clone: Other DNA sequences in this specimen translate into the identical CDR3. This chain links TRBV19 with TRBJ2-7; maybe TRBD2 (6 bases). The length of the CDR3 is 14 residues. V was clipped by 4 bases and J by 0 bases, with 10 bases between them. Germline V CDR1 and CDR2: LNHDA, SQIVND (reference sequence). In DNA form, the CDR3 reads TGTGCCAGTAGTACCCGGGACTCCTCCTACGAGCAGTACTTC. Protein sequence: CASSTRDSSYEQYF.

The genes are TRBV5-1 and TRBJ2-3, with TRBD2 matching 9 bases. The CDR3 is 14 residues long. With V trimmed by 6 bases and J by 4 bases, 6 bases remained unmatched. Per the germline V gene, CDR1 is SGHRS and CDR2 is YFSETQ. CDR3 amino acids: CASMRGGSSDTQYF. Written as DNA, the CDR3 is TGCGCCAGCATGCGGGGGGGCAGTTCAGATACGCAGTATTTT.

This rearrangement joins TRBV6-4 to TRBJ1-1; possibly TRBD1 for D (5 bases). The CDR3 runs 13 residues. Trimming removed 4 bases at V and 1 base at J, with 7 bases between. From germline, CDR1 is MRHNA and CDR2 SNTAGT. As DNA, the CDR3 is TGTGCCAGCAGTGTCGACAGGAACACTGAAGCTTTCTTT. It codes for CASSVDRNTEAFF.

This clone appeared a few times. The chain carries TRBV10-1 and TRBJ1-1, with 11 bases aligning to TRBD1. Germline CDR1 and CDR2: WNHNN and SYGVQD (reference sequence). Losses at the gene ends were 7 bases for V and 8 bases for J; bases not matched to a gene: 9. This CDR3 contains 14 residues. The CDR3 sequence is CASKAGQGDREAFF. The CDR3 nucleotides read TGCGCCAGCAAAGCGGGACAGGGGGACCGCGAAGCTTTCTTT.

J is TRBJ2-7 and V is TRBV9; possibly TRBD1 for D (5 bases). Germline CDR1 reads SGDLS; CDR2 reads YYNGEE. The CDR3 consists of 12 residues. Deletions cut 0 bases from V and 9 bases from J, with 10 bases between. CDR3 DNA: TGTGCCAGCAGCGTAGAGGGGTCGCGGCAGTACTTC. It specifies CASSVEGSRQYF.

This chain links TRBV6-1 with TRBJ2-7; 12 nucleotides align to TRBD1. Trimming cost V 5 bases and J 5 bases; bases outside gene matches: 7. In germline, CDR1 is MNHNS, CDR2 SASEGT. The CDR3 is 15 amino acids. DNA of the CDR3: TGTGCCAGCAGTCCACTTCGGGACAGGGGGCACGAGCAGTACTTC. Translated, it gives CASSPLRDRGHEQYF.

The genes are TRBV4-1 and TRBJ1-2; 8 nucleotides line up with TRBD1. Germline assignment: CDR1 MGHRA and CDR2 YSYEKL. V shed 0 bases and J 2 bases; nucleotides not matched to a gene: 11. The CDR3 consists of 18 residues. The chain's CDR3 is CASSQDYGRGRANYGYTF. The CDR3 coding sequence is TGCGCCAGCAGCCAAGATTACGGCAGGGGGCGCGCAAACTATGGCTACACCTTC.

This clone was seen a handful of times. The rearrangement uses TRBV6-6 and TRBJ2-2; possibly TRBD1 for D (6 bases). The CDR3 has 16 residues. V lost 6 bases and J 0 bases, leaving 14 bases between the germline ends. Germline V gene data show CDR1 as MNHNY and CDR2 as SVGAGI (reference sequence). The CDR3 spells CASRDRKGTNTGELFF. The DNA for the CDR3 is TGTGCCAGCAGGGACAGAAAAGGGACGAACACCGGGGAGCTGTTTTTT.